These 14 T cell receptor beta chains were sequenced from one sample in a study of T cells after posttransplantation cyclophosphamide. The method was immunoSEQ multiplex PCR; TCRdb's version includes in-frame clones alone and lacks a portion of them. Among 32,000 or so clones listed, about 90% were seen once. The sample consisted of PBMCs. The receptors derive from a middle-aged woman with a blood cancer, CMV-positive, and with a related stem cell donor.

The rearrangement links TRBV9 to TRBJ1-2; a weak D match, TRBD1 (6 bases). The V gene lost 3 bases and the J gene lost 4 bases, with 10 bases spanning the gap. The CDR3 is made up of 13 amino acids. CDR1 SGDLS and CDR2 YYNGEE come from the germline V gene. The CDR3 protein is CASSADRFYGYTF. In DNA form, the CDR3 reads TGTGCCAGCAGCGCCGACAGGTTCTATGGCTACACCTTC.

J is TRBJ1-1 and V is TRBV5-4; 7 nucleotides align to TRBD1. This CDR3 spans 14 amino acids. Per the germline V gene, CDR1 is SGHNT and CDR2 is YYREEE (reference sequence). V lost 5 bases, J lost 4 bases, and 8 bases stayed unmatched. The chain's CDR3 is CASRKRGQGTEAFF. For the CDR3, the DNA is TGTGCCAGCAGGAAAAGGGGGCAGGGCACTGAAGCTTTCTTT.

The chain links TRBV7-8 to TRBJ1-5, with D unclear. Germline CDR1 SGHVS, CDR2 FQNEAQ. The V gene lost 1 base and the J gene lost 0 bases, with 7 bases spanning the gap. The CDR3 covers 15 residues. The CDR3: CASSLGLNSNQPQHF. The CDR3 bases are TGTGCCAGCAGCTTAGGGCTTAATAGCAATCAGCCCCAGCATTTT.

The J gene is TRBJ2-2, the V gene TRBV5-4; 9 bases are shared with TRBD2. The CDR3 covers 17 residues. CDR1 and CDR2 from the germline V gene are SGHNT and YYREEE (reference sequence). Trimming took 6 bases from V and 0 from J; bases not matched to a gene: 9. The CDR3 DNA sequence: TGTGCCAGCACCCCTGGGAGCGGGGGGTCGAACACCGGGGAGCTGTTTTTT. Translated: CASTPGSGGSNTGELFF.

This CDR3 is CASSHLSEISGGYEQYF. DNA of the CDR3: TGTGCCAGCAGCCACCTAAGCGAAATTAGCGGGGGCTACGAGCAGTACTTC. This chain uses TRBV4-2 with TRBJ2-7; the match to TRBD2 covers 9 bases. This CDR3 has 17 residues. CDR1 and CDR2 from the germline V gene are LGHNA and YNFKEQ. V shed 3 bases and J 3 bases; nucleotides not matched to a gene: 12.

This clone has just a few counts. This sequence joins TRBV2 and TRBJ2-7, with D perhaps TRBD2 (5 bases). The V gene's germline CDR1 is SNHLY and CDR2 FYNNEI. Trimming stripped 6 bases from V and 2 bases from J, with 8 bases between. The length of the CDR3 is 12 residues. The CDR3 DNA sequence: TGTGCCAGCAGAGCCGGGACCTACGAGCAGTACTTC. Protein: CASRAGTYEQYF.

The chain links TRBV2 to TRBJ1-2; D uncertain. The V and J ends lost 7 bases and 4 bases respectively, with 22 bases between them. CDR1 and CDR2 from the germline V gene are SNHLY and FYNNEI. The CDR3 is made up of 16 amino acids. CDR3 amino acids: CASNLRAPAPLYGYTF. The CDR3 DNA is TGTGCCAGCAATTTGAGGGCCCCCGCCCCTCTCTATGGCTACACCTTC.

The chain links TRBV11-3 to TRBJ2-1; D call uncertain. CDR3 size: 16 residues. The germline V and J ends were trimmed by 0 bases and 7 bases, with 16 bases remaining between them. CDR1 and CDR2 from the germline V gene are SGHNT and YENEEA. This CDR3 is CASSLDGQVAVNEQFF. For the CDR3, the DNA is TGTGCCAGCAGCTTAGATGGTCAGGTGGCTGTGAATGAGCAGTTCTTC.

This chain joins TRBV19 and TRBJ2-3; D gene ambiguous. CDR3 length: 12 residues. The germline V gene has CDR1 LNHDA and CDR2 SQIVND (reference sequence). V lost 6 bases and J lost 6, with 10 bases in between. CDR3 loop: CASSSVSDTQYF. CDR3 DNA: TGTGCCAGTAGCTCCGTTTCGGATACGCAGTATTTT.

The chain links TRBV11-3 to TRBJ2-7; D not certain. Germline loops: CDR1 SGHNT, CDR2 YENEEA. This CDR3 has 12 residues. The V gene lost 3 bases and the J gene lost 2 bases, with 5 bases spanning the gap. The DNA of the CDR3 is TGTGCCAGCAGCTTTCGGGCCTACGAGCAGTACTTC. It yields the protein CASSFRAYEQYF.

The CDR3 region is CASSRGPGGYEQYF. CDR3 in DNA: TGTGCCAGCAGTCGGGGACCGGGAGGGTACGAGCAGTACTTC. The chain has TRBV11-2 and TRBJ2-7; TRBD2 agrees at 8 bases. The V segment lost 6 bases and the J segment 4 bases; nucleotides outside the gene matches: 8. From germline, CDR1 is SGHAT and CDR2 FQNNGV. The CDR3 loop spans 14 amino acids.

The chain's CDR3 is CASSLPRLVPDTQYF. In nucleotides, the CDR3 is TGTGCCAGCAGCTTACCCCGACTAGTTCCAGATACGCAGTATTTT. This rearrangement joins TRBV7-8 to TRBJ2-3; D possibly corresponds to TRBD2 (6 bases). The germline gives CDR1 SGHVS, CDR2 FQNEAQ. Trimming cost V 2 bases and J 4 bases, with 13 bases left between them. This CDR3 contains 15 residues.

The chain carries TRBV5-1 and TRBJ2-7, with 9 bases identical to TRBD2. CDR1 and CDR2 from the germline V gene are SGHRS and YFSETQ. J was trimmed by 0 bases and V by 2 bases; bases with no gene match: 6. CDR3 length equals 16 residues. The CDR3 region has the DNA TGCGCCAGCAGCTTTTCGAGCGGGGGGTTCTCCTACGAGCAGTACTTC. This gives the protein CASSFSSGGFSYEQYF.

This clone has a handful of counts. V usage is TRBV13 and J usage is TRBJ1-1; D is uncertain. Germline V gene lookup returns CDR1 PRHDT and CDR2 FYEKMQ (reference sequence). The CDR3 has 14 residues. V gave up 3 bases and J gave up 4 bases, with 12 bases separating them. The CDR3 nucleotides read TGTGCCAGCAGCTTTATCGAATCTAGCACTGAAGCTTTCTTT. This gives the protein CASSFIESSTEAFF. Full variable domain (outside the CDR3, taken from reference TRBV13 and TRBJ1-1): AAGVIQSPRHLIKEKRETATLKCYPIPRHDTVYWYQQGPGQDPQFLISFYEKMQSDKGSIPDRFSAQQFSDYHSELNMSSLELGDSALYFCASSFIESSTEAFFGQGTRLTVV.